This T cell receptor (beta chain) was obtained from a study of early T cells in non-severe SARS-CoV-2 infection. Across the whole study: Whole-blood bulk RNA, unsorted, was sequenced, and chains were unpaired.

The CDR3 extends over 14 amino acids. The germline V and J ends were trimmed by 10 bases and 4 bases, with 17 bases remaining between them. This clonotype occurred many times. Each cDNA molecule carried a unique molecular identifier. Via MiXCR, TCRdb re-called the 5' RACE reads, giving one row per CDR3 protein. The repertoire holds tens of thousands of distinct CDR3 sequences, with over 8% as singletons. The sequence was obtained from an adult who was a healthcare worker with PCR-confirmed SARS-CoV-2 infection or an uninfected control (not recorded which). Sequencing was performed on whole blood, taken at baseline. The chain employs TRBV12-3 or TRBV12-4 and TRBJ2-1; D is possibly TRBD1 (5 bases). The CDR3 spells CATRRSGSYNEQFF. The CDR3, as DNA: TGTGCCACCCGACGATCAGGGTCATACAATGAGCAGTTCTTC.